Listed here is a single T cell receptor beta chain. The CDR3 contains 15 residues. Unmatched junction bases numbered 7, after V lost 5 bases and J lost 8 bases. Germline CDR1 MNHEY, CDR2 SVGEGT. Measured with immunoSEQ multiplex PCR; TCRdb has only the in-frame clones, and not every one. Among approximately 400,000 clones listed, under 85% were seen once. This sample was taken from a study of blood T cell repertoires in COVID-19. The sample comprised PBMCs or T cells enriched from blood (not recorded which). The chain employs TRBV6-2 or TRBV6-3 and TRBJ2-1; 12 bases fit TRBD2. This clonotype originated in a woman between 45 and 60 years old who had recovered from COVID-19. This CDR3 is CASSIRLAGEHEQFF. Written as DNA, the CDR3 is TGTGCCAGCAGTATCAGACTAGCGGGAGAACATGAGCAGTTCTTC.